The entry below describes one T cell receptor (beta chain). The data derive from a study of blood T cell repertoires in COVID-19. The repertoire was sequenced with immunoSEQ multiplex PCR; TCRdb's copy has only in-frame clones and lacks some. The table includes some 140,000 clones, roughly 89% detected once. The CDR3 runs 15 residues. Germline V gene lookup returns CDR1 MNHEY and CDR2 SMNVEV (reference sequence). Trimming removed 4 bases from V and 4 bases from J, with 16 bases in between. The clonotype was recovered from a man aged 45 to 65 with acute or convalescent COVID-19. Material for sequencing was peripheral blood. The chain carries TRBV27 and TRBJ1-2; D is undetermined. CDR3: CASSSKPGSGYGYTF. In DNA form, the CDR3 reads TGTGCCAGCAGTTCTAAACCGGGAAGCGGCTATGGCTACACCTTC.